This T cell receptor (beta chain) emerged from a study of spatial heterogeneity in lung cancer. In the study overall: The mean occurrence of each unique TCR and UMI combination in raw reads exceeded 8.5.

The presence of a unique molecular identifier marked each TCR cDNA molecule. TCRdb processed the 5' RACE reads anew with MiXCR; each CDR3 protein has one entry. The profile covers roughly 25,000 distinct CDR3 sequences, with roughly 13% appearing a single time and around 23% taken by the ten largest. The J segment lost 6 bases and the V segment lost 2 bases, leaving 7 bases of the junction unmatched. From germline, CDR1 is MNHEY and CDR2 SMNVEV (reference sequence). This CDR3 contains 15 residues. The time point denotes: sample taken at primary tumor resection. Unsorted whole RNA of tumor, nontumor lung or frozen PBMC was sequenced. This clonotype is classed as medium-sized.

Source: PBMCs, taken at surgery. The TCR was taken from a female donor with early-stage non-small cell lung cancer. The chain employs TRBV27 and TRBJ1-2, with TRBD1 matching over 9 bases. CDR3 in amino acids: CASSLVTGGAHGYTF. In DNA form, the CDR3 reads TGTGCCAGCAGTTTAGTAACAGGGGGCGCGCATGGCTACACCTTC.